This T cell receptor (beta chain) was found in a study of cytomegalovirus exposure and HLA in healthy donors. Germline values: CDR1 SGHRS, CDR2 YFSETQ. The trim removed 4 bases at V and 6 bases at J, leaving 11 bases unmatched. This CDR3 is built from 15 residues. With 60 Vbeta and 13 Jbeta primers, the PCR was carried out. Original methodology: There were about 86 million unique TCR beta chains by a later count, and 8.5 million to 14 million of them were shared. Profiling relied on immunoSEQ multiplex PCR, and the TCRdb table lists in-frame clones only, not all of them. V and J calls and clone size come straight from that table; D and trimming were deduced from the DNA. Among around 150,000 clones listed, about 80% were seen once.

The TCR originated in a man younger than 35 in good health and CMV-seropositive. V is TRBV5-1 and J is TRBJ1-2; 8 bases agree with TRBD1. Sequenced: PBMCs. The CDR3, as DNA: TGCGCCAGCAGCCCTAGGACAGGGTCTGATCATGGCTACACCTTC. This sequence encodes CASSPRTGSDHGYTF.